This TCR beta chain was sequenced for a study of cytomegalovirus exposure and HLA in healthy donors. Study-wide background: Earlier sequencing of 150 million to 200 million T cells yielded under 120 million unique TCR beta sequences.

Details on this clone: Antigen unknown.

Amplification used 60 Vbeta primers and 13 Jbeta primers. Under the authors' procedure: Unique TCR beta chains totaled around 86 million in a later count, with roughly 12 million of them shared. Profiled with immunoSEQ multiplex PCR; TCRdb holds only in-frame clones, not every one. From that table come the V and J calls and clone size; the DNA was used to work out D and trimming. The data hold tens of thousands of clones, with around 81% observed a single time. The CDR3 length is 12 residues. CDR1 LNHDA and CDR2 SQIVND come from the germline V gene (reference sequence). Trimming shortened V by 6 bases and J by 3 bases, and 8 bases separated the two germline ends. Study-level results: In a later analysis, parvovirus B19, influenza, CMV and Epstein-Barr virus appeared linked to several top co-occurrence clusters. Analyses of presence/absence relied on an assumption of roughly uniform sequencing depth across donors.

The receptor was derived from a male donor in good health and CMV-seronegative. Input material: PBMCs. The chain joins TRBV19 to TRBJ1-2, with a weak D call TRBD1 (5 bases). The CDR3 region has the DNA TGTGCCAGTAGCGACAGCTACTATGGCTACACCTTC. It codes for CASSDSYYGYTF.